These 16 T cell receptor beta chains were all obtained from the same sample, sequenced in a study of identical twins. TCRdb re-called the 5' RACE reads with MiXCR, one entry per CDR3 protein. The table has roughly 200,000 distinct CDR3 sequences, 6.5% to 8.5% seen once; the top ten hold around 2.1%. This sample also belongs to another study, concerning yellow fever vaccine responses in identical twins.

The sequenced material came from memory (CD45RO+) T cells sorted from blood. These receptors were obtained from a woman aged 18-35 years in good health.

This clonotype was observed a few times. The rearrangement joins TRBV5-1 to TRBJ2-5; 9 bases map to TRBD1. The CDR3 has 15 amino acids. Trimming removed 3 bases from V and 4 bases from J; junction bases left unmatched: 7. CDR1 SGHRS and CDR2 YFSETQ come from the germline V gene. CDR3 coding DNA: TGCGCCAGCAGCTGGGGAACAGGGGGCGGAGAGACCCAGTACTTC. It is translated as CASSWGTGGGETQYF.

This clonotype was seen at least ten times. The genes are TRBV20-1 and TRBJ1-2; D possibly corresponds to TRBD1 (5 bases). From germline, CDR1 is DFQATT and CDR2 SNEGSKA (reference sequence). The V end was cut by 4 bases, the J end by 2 bases, with 11 bases between. CDR3 length: 13 amino acids. The CDR3 DNA reads as TGCAGTGCTACCGGGGCTTCCAACTATGGCTACACCTTC. Its translation is CSATGASNYGYTF.

This clonotype was seen a handful of times. V gene TRBV9 combines with J gene TRBJ2-3, with 8 bases aligning to TRBD2. The length of the CDR3 is 18 residues. Germline trimming cut 0 bases from V and 5 bases from J; bases unmatched to any gene: 14. Germline CDR1 reads SGDLS; CDR2 reads YYNGEE. CDR3 residues: CASSVATPGTRGEDTQYF. CDR3 DNA: TGTGCCAGCAGCGTAGCAACCCCCGGGACTAGGGGGGAAGATACGCAGTATTTT.

The genes are TRBV20-1 and TRBJ2-2, with a tentative D call TRBD1 (6 bases). CDR3 length: 14 amino acids. Trimming cost V 5 bases and J 6 bases, with 16 bases left between them. Germline CDR1 and CDR2: DFQATT and SNEGSKA (reference sequence). CDR3 coding DNA: TGCAGTGCTCCTCTAGGGGGACGGGCCGGGGAGCTGTTTTTT. This sequence encodes CSAPLGGRAGELFF.

The V and J genes are TRBV27 and TRBJ2-7, with D possibly TRBD2 on 6 matching bases. This CDR3 region has 18 residues. Between the trimmed V and J ends, which lost 3 bases and 1 base, there was a span of 22 bases. Germline-derived CDR1 and CDR2 are MNHEY and SMNVEV (reference sequence). The CDR3 nucleotides read TGTGCCAGCAGTTTCAACCCCCTTTTCGGGCGGGATTCCTACGAGCAGTACTTC. It codes for CASSFNPLFGRDSYEQYF.

This clonotype was detected only a few times. The chain couples TRBV5-1 to TRBJ1-1, with 8 bases fitting TRBD1. Trimming cost V 4 bases and J 4 bases; bases outside gene matches: 9. CDR1 SGHRS and CDR2 YFSETQ come from the germline V gene. This CDR3 contains 15 residues. The CDR3: CASSSKTGEGTEAFF. As DNA, the CDR3 is TGCGCCAGCAGCAGTAAGACAGGGGAGGGCACTGAAGCTTTCTTT.

This clonotype showed up many times. The chain uses TRBV7-9 and TRBJ2-1; 10 bases map to TRBD2. Germline CDR1 SEHNR, CDR2 FQNEAQ (reference sequence). This CDR3 contains 16 residues. J was trimmed by 2 bases and V by 5 bases; bases with no gene match: 6. The CDR3 DNA reads as TGTGCCAGCAGCGAAATTAGCGGGGGGACCTACAATGAGCAGTTCTTC. Translation gives CASSEISGGTYNEQFF.

The V gene is TRBV28, the J gene TRBJ2-7; 12 bases are a match to TRBD1. The V gene end was trimmed by 7 bases and the J gene end by 7 bases; junction bases not matched to a gene: 11. Germline assignment: CDR1 MDHEN and CDR2 SYDVKM. The CDR3 covers 15 residues. The CDR3 region is CASIGGGQGAFEQYF. CDR3 coding DNA: TGTGCCAGCATAGGAGGGGGACAGGGGGCGTTTGAGCAGTACTTC.

This clonotype has a handful of counts. This chain connects TRBV21-1 to TRBJ2-2; the table's D call TRBD1 went unverified against the DNA. TRBV21-1 is a pseudogene. CDR3 length: 15 residues. The CDR3 bases are TGTGCCAGCAGCAAAGCCCAACAGGGGGCCGGGGAGCTGTTTTTT. This gives the protein CASSKAQQGAGELFF.

Only a few counts were recorded for this clonotype. The chain recombines TRBV4-2 with TRBJ2-1; D is uncertain. The CDR3 sequence is 16 residues long. Per germline, CDR1 LGHNA and CDR2 YNFKEQ. Between the trimmed V and J ends, which lost 0 bases and 0 bases, there was a span of 9 bases. The CDR3 DNA sequence: TGTGCCAGCAGCCAAGATCCGAGCAGCTCCTACAATGAGCAGTTCTTC. Protein product: CASSQDPSSSYNEQFF.

This clonotype came up many times. This chain connects TRBV2 to TRBJ2-1, with unresolved D. CDR1 is SNHLY and CDR2 is FYNNEI in the germline V gene. This CDR3 comprises 11 residues. V shed 6 bases and J shed 4 bases, with 4 bases lying between them. The CDR3 here is CASSFYNEQFF. CDR3 DNA sequence: TGTGCCAGCAGCTTTTACAATGAGCAGTTCTTC.

This clonotype showed up just a few times. This sequence joins TRBV3-1 and TRBJ1-1; D not certain. V lost 5 bases and J 1 base, leaving 8 bases between the germline ends. Per germline, CDR1 LGHDT and CDR2 YNNKEL (reference sequence). CDR3 length equals 13 residues. This CDR3 is CASSTDGNTEAFF. The CDR3 region has the DNA TGTGCCAGCAGCACAGACGGGAACACTGAAGCTTTCTTT.

This clonotype was seen at least ten times. V gene TRBV29-1 combines with J gene TRBJ2-5; 7 bases are shared with TRBD2. The CDR3 has 12 residues. V lost 7 bases to trimming and J lost 5 bases; unmatched junction nucleotides: 7. Germline V CDR1 and CDR2: SQVTM, ANQGSEA. The CDR3 DNA reads TGCAGCGCCGCGTCGGGGGGTGAGACCCAGTACTTC. Its protein product is CSAASGGETQYF.

This clonotype was detected ten times or more. The gene calls are TRBV20-1 and TRBJ1-1; the D gene is possibly TRBD1 (6 bases). This CDR3 spans 13 amino acids. Trimming left V 5 bases short and J 5 bases short, with 15 bases between. Germline-derived CDR1 and CDR2 are DFQATT and SNEGSKA (reference sequence). CDR3 loop: CSAEGEGGTEAFF. CDR3 DNA sequence: TGCAGTGCTGAAGGGGAGGGGGGGACTGAAGCTTTCTTT.

The rearrangement links TRBV30 to TRBJ2-7; TRBD1 might be the D (5 bases). The CDR3 is 11 amino acids. The germline V gene encodes CDR1 GTSNPN and CDR2 SVGIG (reference sequence). The V and J ends lost 8 bases and 3 bases respectively, with 11 bases between them. DNA of the CDR3: TGTGCCGGCAAGACAGACTACGAGCAGTACTTC. Residues: CAGKTDYEQYF.

This clonotype was recorded at least ten times. The V and J genes are TRBV5-1 and TRBJ2-5; 7 bases fit TRBD2. The trim removed 5 bases at V and 0 bases at J, leaving 7 bases unmatched. The CDR3 is made up of 15 amino acids. The germline V gene has CDR1 SGHRS and CDR2 YFSETQ. The chain's CDR3 is CASRFTSEHQETQYF. The CDR3 nucleotides are TGCGCCAGCAGGTTCACTAGCGAACACCAAGAGACCCAGTACTTC.